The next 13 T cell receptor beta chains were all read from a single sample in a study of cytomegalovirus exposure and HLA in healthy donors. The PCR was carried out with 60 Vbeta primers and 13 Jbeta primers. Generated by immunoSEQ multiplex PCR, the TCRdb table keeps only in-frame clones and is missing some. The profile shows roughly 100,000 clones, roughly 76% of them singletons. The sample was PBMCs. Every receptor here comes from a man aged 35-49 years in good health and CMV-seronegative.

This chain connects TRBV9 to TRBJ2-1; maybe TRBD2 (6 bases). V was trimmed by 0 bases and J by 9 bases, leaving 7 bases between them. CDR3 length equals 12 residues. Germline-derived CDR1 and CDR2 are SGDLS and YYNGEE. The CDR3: CASSVGRGEQFF. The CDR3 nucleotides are TGTGCCAGCAGCGTAGGGAGGGGTGAGCAGTTCTTC.

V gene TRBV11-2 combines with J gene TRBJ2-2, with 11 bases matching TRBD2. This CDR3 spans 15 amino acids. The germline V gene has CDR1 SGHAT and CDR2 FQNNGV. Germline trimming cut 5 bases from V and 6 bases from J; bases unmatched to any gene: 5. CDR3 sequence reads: CASSDSGRAAGELFF. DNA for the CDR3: TGTGCCAGCAGCGATAGCGGGAGGGCCGCCGGGGAGCTGTTTTTT.

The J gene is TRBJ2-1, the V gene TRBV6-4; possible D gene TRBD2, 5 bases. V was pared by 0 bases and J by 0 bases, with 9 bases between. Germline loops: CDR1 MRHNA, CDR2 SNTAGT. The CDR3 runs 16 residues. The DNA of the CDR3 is TGTGCCAGCAGTGACTCAAGAGGGAGCTCCTACAATGAGCAGTTCTTC. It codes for CASSDSRGSSYNEQFF.

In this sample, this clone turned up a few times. The CDR3 loop is CASSLVSYEQYF. The CDR3 DNA follows: TGTGCCAGCAGCCTCGTTTCCTACGAGCAGTACTTC. The gene calls are TRBV13 and TRBJ2-5; no clear D gene. The J call is doubtful: the DNA matches TRBJ2-7 better. Germline-derived CDR1 and CDR2 are PRHDT and FYEKMQ (reference sequence). The CDR3 has 12 amino acids.

The CDR3 region is CASSLWTSGSYEQYF. CDR3 DNA sequence: TGTGCCAGCAGCCTATGGACTAGCGGCTCCTACGAGCAGTACTTC. V and J are TRBV5-5 and TRBJ2-7; 10 bases match TRBD2. V gave up 4 bases and J gave up 0 bases; unmatched junction bases: 4. Germline lookup yields CDR1 SGHKS and CDR2 YYEKEE (reference sequence). There are 15 residues in the CDR3.

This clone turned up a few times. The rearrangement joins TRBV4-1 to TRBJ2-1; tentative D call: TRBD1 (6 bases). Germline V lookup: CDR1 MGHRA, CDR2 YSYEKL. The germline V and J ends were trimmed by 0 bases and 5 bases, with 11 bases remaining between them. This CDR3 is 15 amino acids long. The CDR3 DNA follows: TGCGCCAGCAGCCAAGACTCAGGGACAAACAATGAGCAGTTCTTC. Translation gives CASSQDSGTNNEQFF.

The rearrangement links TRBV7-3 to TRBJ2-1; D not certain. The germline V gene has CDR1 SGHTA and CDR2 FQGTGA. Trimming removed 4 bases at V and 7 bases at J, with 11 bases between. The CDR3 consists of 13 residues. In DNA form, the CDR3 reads TGTGCCAGCAGCTCCCGGGTGACGAATGAGCAGTTCTTC. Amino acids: CASSSRVTNEQFF.

The CDR3 sequence: CASSSRGSTEAFF. The CDR3 DNA reads as TGTGCCAGCAGCTCACGGGGGAGCACTGAAGCTTTCTTT. V gene TRBV7-2 combines with J gene TRBJ1-1; the D gene is possibly TRBD1 (5 bases). The CDR3 extends over 13 amino acids. V shed 4 bases and J shed 4 bases, with 10 bases lying between them. Germline-derived CDR1 and CDR2 are SGHTA and FQGNSA.

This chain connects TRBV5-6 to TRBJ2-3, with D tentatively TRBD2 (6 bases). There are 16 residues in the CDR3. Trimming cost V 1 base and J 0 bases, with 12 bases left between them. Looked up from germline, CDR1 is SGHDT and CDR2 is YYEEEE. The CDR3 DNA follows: TGTGCCAGCAGCTTGATGGCGGGACCCAGCACAGATACGCAGTATTTT. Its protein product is CASSLMAGPSTDTQYF.

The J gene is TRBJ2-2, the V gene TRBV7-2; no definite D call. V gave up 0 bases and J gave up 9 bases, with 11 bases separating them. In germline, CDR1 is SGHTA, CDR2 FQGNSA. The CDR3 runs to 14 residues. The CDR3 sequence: CASSLALLGRELFF. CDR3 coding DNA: TGTGCCAGCAGCTTAGCGTTACTGGGCCGGGAGCTGTTTTTT.

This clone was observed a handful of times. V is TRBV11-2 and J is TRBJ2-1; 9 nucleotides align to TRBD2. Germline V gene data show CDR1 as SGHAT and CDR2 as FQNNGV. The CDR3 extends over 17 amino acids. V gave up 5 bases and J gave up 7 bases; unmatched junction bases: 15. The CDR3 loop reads CASSLLGGGRARNEQFF. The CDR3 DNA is TGTGCCAGCAGCCTCTTGGGGGGCGGGAGGGCCAGGAATGAGCAGTTCTTC.

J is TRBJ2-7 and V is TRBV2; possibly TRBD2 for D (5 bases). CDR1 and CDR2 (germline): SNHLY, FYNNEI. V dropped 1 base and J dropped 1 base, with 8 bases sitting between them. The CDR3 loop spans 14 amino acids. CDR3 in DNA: TGTGCCAGCAGTGAAGAGCGAGGGTCCTACGAGCAGTACTTC. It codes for CASSEERGSYEQYF. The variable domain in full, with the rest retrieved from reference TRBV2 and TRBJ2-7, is EPEVTQTPSHQVTQMGQEVILRCVPISNHLYFYWYRQILGQKVEFLVSFYNNEISEKSEIFDDQFSVERPDGSNFTLKIRSTKLEDSAMYFCASSEERGSYEQYFGPGTRLTVT.

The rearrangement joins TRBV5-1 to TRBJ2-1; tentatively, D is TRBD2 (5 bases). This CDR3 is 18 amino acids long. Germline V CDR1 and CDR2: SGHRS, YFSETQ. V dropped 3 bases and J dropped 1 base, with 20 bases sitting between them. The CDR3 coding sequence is TGCGCCAGCAGCTCTCACGCCACCTATCGCGGGTCCTACAATGAGCAGTTCTTC. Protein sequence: CASSSHATYRGSYNEQFF.